This T cell receptor beta chain derives from a study of blood T cell repertoires in COVID-19. About the study: T cells, B-cell-depleted T cells, or PBMCs supplied cDNA or gDNA.

The length of the CDR3 is 14 residues. The V gene's germline CDR1 is SNHLY and CDR2 FYNNEI. V shed 1 base and J 6 bases; nucleotides not matched to a gene: 2. In the authors' methods: Using reference gene primer amplification, nucleated cell counts were estimated. The data were produced by immunoSEQ multiplex PCR, yet TCRdb's version contains in-frame clones alone and is incomplete. V, J and clone size derive from that table, while D and trimming were established from the DNA sequence. The sample includes tens of thousands of clones, roughly 82% of them seen just once. The receptor was isolated from a woman aged 55-69 years with acute or convalescent COVID-19. The sample was peripheral blood. V usage is TRBV2 and J usage is TRBJ2-7; TRBD2 matches at 11 bases. Written as DNA, the CDR3 is TGTGCCAGCAGTGAAGGGACTAGCGGGTCCGAGCAGTACTTC. It translates to CASSEGTSGSEQYF.